This entry lists 18 T cell receptor beta chains sequenced from one sample in a study of OX40 agonist ivuxolimab in advanced cancers. Generated by immunoSEQ multiplex PCR, the TCRdb table keeps only in-frame clones and is missing some. The profile covers tens of thousands of clones, with around four fifths appearing a single time and over 4.5% taken by the ten largest. Sequenced material: CD4+ or CD8+ T cells sorted from blood, taken in a trial of the OX40 agonist ivuxolimab. The source of these receptors is an adult with an advanced solid tumor such as melanoma, head and neck, liver or kidney cancer.

The chain links TRBV6-5 to TRBJ2-5, with 7 bases matching TRBD2. The V gene end was trimmed by 6 bases and the J gene end by 7 bases; junction bases not matched to a gene: 2. CDR1 and CDR2 from the germline V gene are MNHEY and SVGAGI. This CDR3 spans 11 amino acids. The CDR3 DNA follows: TGTGCCAGCAGGGGAGGGCCGACCCAGTACTTC. It is translated as CASRGGPTQYF.

CDR3 residues: CASSPRGSGGSYNEQFF. The CDR3 region has the DNA TGCGCCAGCAGCCCCCGTGGTAGCGGGGGATCCTACAATGAGCAGTTCTTC. The chain employs TRBV4-1 and TRBJ2-1, with TRBD2 matching over 9 bases. V shed 4 bases and J 1 base; nucleotides not matched to a gene: 8. Per germline, CDR1 MGHRA and CDR2 YSYEKL. The CDR3 contains 17 residues.

The chain employs TRBV5-6 and TRBJ1-2; the D is unclear. V was cut by 2 bases and J by 3 bases, with 11 bases left in between. The CDR3 length is 14 residues. The V gene's germline CDR1 is SGHDT and CDR2 YYEEEE. CDR3 coding DNA: TGTGCCAGCAGCTTTCGGGTGAAGGACTATGGCTACACCTTC. Translated: CASSFRVKDYGYTF. Full variable domain (outside the CDR3, taken from reference TRBV5-6 and TRBJ1-2): DAGVTQSPTHLIKTRGQQVTLRCSPKSGHDTVSWYQQALGQGPQFIFQYYEEEERQRGNFPDRFSGHQFPNYSSELNVNALLLGDSALYLCASSFRVKDYGYTFGSGTRLTVV.

The V and J genes are TRBV2 and TRBJ1-5; 9 positions agree with TRBD1. The CDR3 spans 16 residues. With 6 bases clipped from V and 7 bases from J, the junction kept 13 bases outside the gene matches. The germline CDR1 and CDR2 sequences are SNHLY and FYNNEI. DNA for the CDR3: TGTGCCAGCAGCTTTCCGGGACAGGGAAACAAACAGCCCCAGCATTTT. Amino acids: CASSFPGQGNKQPQHF.

The V and J genes are TRBV7-9 and TRBJ2-2; TRBD2 aligns across 7 bases. V lost 6 bases, J lost 7 bases, and 11 bases stayed unmatched. Germline-derived CDR1 and CDR2 are SEHNR and FQNEAQ (reference sequence). CDR3 size: 15 residues. The CDR3 coding sequence is TGTGCCAGCAGACCGGGGAGGGTAGGCTTCGGGGAGCTGTTTTTT. Translated: CASRPGRVGFGELFF. The entire variable domain, with the rest obtained from reference TRBV7-9 and TRBJ2-2, is as follows: DTGVSQNPRHKITKRGQNVTFRCDPISEHNRLYWYRQTLGQGPEFLTYFQNEAQLEKSRLLSDRFSAERPKGSFSTLEIQRTEQGDSAMYLCASRPGRVGFGELFFGEGSRLTVL.

The J gene is TRBJ2-1, the V gene TRBV11-3; D is possibly TRBD1 or TRBD2 (5 bases each). With 1 base removed from V and 8 bases from J, the gap between germline ends came to 12 bases. The length of the CDR3 is 14 residues. In germline, CDR1 is SGHNT, CDR2 YENEEA. CDR3 nucleotides: TGTGCCAGCAGCTTAGGGGCAGGGACCGATGAGCAGTTCTTC. Amino acids: CASSLGAGTDEQFF.

The chain has TRBV5-1 and TRBJ2-1; D is ambiguous. The CDR3 contains 15 residues. The ends were cut back, 0 bases at V and 2 bases at J, with 9 bases in the middle. Germline V CDR1 and CDR2: SGHRS, YFSETQ. The CDR3 loop is CASSLGTATYNEQFF. The CDR3 DNA follows: TGCGCCAGCAGCTTGGGGACGGCTACCTACAATGAGCAGTTCTTC. Filled out from reference TRBV5-1 and TRBJ2-1, the complete variable domain reads KAGVTQTPRYLIKTRGQQVTLSCSPISGHRSVSWYQQTPGQGLQFLFEYFSETQRNKGNFPGRFSGRQFSNSRSEMNVSTLELGDSALYLCASSLGTATYNEQFFGPGTRLTVL.

This clone turned up a few times. The chain joins TRBV29-1 to TRBJ2-5, with D possibly TRBD1 on 6 matching bases. The V gene's germline CDR1 is SQVTM and CDR2 ANQGSEA. The CDR3 has 11 residues. Deletions cut 6 bases from V and 6 bases from J, with 11 bases between. The CDR3 nucleotides are TGCAGCGTGGTCGACAGGCAGACCCAGTACTTC. It encodes CSVVDRQTQYF.

The chain recombines TRBV6-5 with TRBJ2-3, with a weak D call TRBD1 (6 bases). The CDR3 extends over 14 amino acids. Germline lookup yields CDR1 MNHEY and CDR2 SVGAGI. The ends were cut back, 8 bases at V and 0 bases at J, with 12 bases in the middle. CDR3 sequence: CASSPTGSTDTQYF. Here the CDR3 DNA reads TGTGCCAGCTCCCCGACAGGAAGCACAGATACGCAGTATTTT.

The chain couples TRBV11-2 to TRBJ1-1; TRBD1 aligns across 7 bases. Germline loops: CDR1 SGHAT, CDR2 FQNNGV. This CDR3 region has 17 residues. Losses at the gene ends were 6 bases for V and 0 bases for J; bases not matched to a gene: 13. CDR3 coding DNA: TGTGCCAGCAGGGAAGCCGGGGCAGGGGGAGTGAACACTGAAGCTTTCTTT. Encoded protein: CASREAGAGGVNTEAFF.

The rearrangement links TRBV6-6 to TRBJ2-7, with D possibly matching TRBD1 (6 bases). The CDR3 is 12 residues long. The ends were cut back, 10 bases at V and 5 bases at J, with 15 bases in the middle. Germline CDR1 MNHNY, CDR2 SVGAGI (reference sequence). The CDR3 bases are TGTGCCACTAAGGGGGTAGGCCACGAGCAGTACTTC. Its translation is CATKGVGHEQYF.

This chain uses TRBV9 with TRBJ1-4, with D possibly matching TRBD1 (6 bases). Germline lookup yields CDR1 SGDLS and CDR2 YYNGEE. Between the trimmed V and J ends, which lost 4 bases and 2 bases, there was a span of 12 bases. There are 15 residues in the CDR3. The CDR3 DNA follows: TGTGCCAGCAGCCCGAGCGGGGGCACTAATGAAAAACTGTTTTTT. It yields the protein CASSPSGGTNEKLFF.

J is TRBJ1-1 and V is TRBV5-5; D might be TRBD1 (6 bases). Germline values: CDR1 SGHKS, CDR2 YYEKEE (reference sequence). This CDR3 is 17 amino acids long. The germline V and J ends were trimmed by 3 bases and 3 bases, with 21 bases remaining between them. The CDR3 DNA sequence: TGTGCCAGCAGCTCGCGGAATTTGAGGACAGACGACACTGAAGCTTTCTTT. The encoded protein is CASSSRNLRTDDTEAFF. Full variable domain (remainder filled in from reference TRBV5-5 and TRBJ1-1): DAGVTQSPTHLIKTRGQQVTLRCSPISGHKSVSWYQQVLGQGPQFIFQYYEKEERGRGNFPDRFSARQFPNYSSELNVNALLLGDSALYLCASSSRNLRTDDTEAFFGQGTRLTVV.

The rearrangement uses TRBV9 and TRBJ2-1, with D hard to call. This CDR3 has 15 amino acids. Germline-derived CDR1 and CDR2 are SGDLS and YYNGEE. V was clipped by 0 bases and J by 5 bases, with 12 bases between them. CDR3 nucleotide sequence: TGTGCCAGCAGCGTAGGGCCAAATACTAACAATGAGCAGTTCTTC. The encoded protein is CASSVGPNTNNEQFF.

The J gene is TRBJ2-5, the V gene TRBV18, with 7 bases aligning to TRBD1. This CDR3 contains 14 residues. V lost 1 base to trimming and J lost 5 bases; unmatched junction nucleotides: 4. Germline lookup yields CDR1 KGHSH and CDR2 LQKENI. The CDR3 DNA sequence: TGTGCCAGCTCACCACTACAGGGGACGGAGACCCAGTACTTC. Its protein is CASSPLQGTETQYF.

The V gene is TRBV7-8, the J gene TRBJ1-4, with 7 bases that match TRBD1. Trimming cost V 2 bases and J 5 bases; bases outside gene matches: 11. Germline V gene sequence: CDR1 SGHVS, CDR2 FQNEAQ. CDR3 length: 17 amino acids. CDR3 nucleotide sequence: TGTGCCAGCAGCTTATGGTGGGGGTCAGGGGGGAATGAAAAACTGTTTTTT. Protein: CASSLWWGSGGNEKLFF. The variable domain in full, with the rest retrieved from reference TRBV7-8 and TRBJ1-4, is GAGVSQSPRYKVAKRGQDVALRCDPISGHVSLFWYQQALGQGPEFLTYFQNEAQLDKSGLPSDRFFAERPEGSVSTLKIQRTQQEDSAVYLCASSLWWGSGGNEKLFFGSGTQLSVL.

This clone was seen a single time. The CDR3 region has the DNA TGCGCCAGCAGCCCTACAGGGGGCACTGGAAACACCATATATTTT. Its translation: CASSPTGGTGNTIYF. The chain carries TRBV4-1 and TRBJ1-3; 9 bases match TRBD1. The V gene end was trimmed by 4 bases and the J gene end by 2 bases; junction bases not matched to a gene: 3. CDR1 is MGHRA and CDR2 is YSYEKL in the germline V gene. The CDR3 is 15 amino acids.

This clone was seen just once. The junction shows a germline mismatch at one end, possibly a read error. Other DNA sequences in this specimen translate into the identical CDR3. The rearrangement joins TRBV18 to TRBJ2-6, with D possibly being TRBD1 (6 bases). Germline V CDR1 and CDR2: KGHSH, LQKENI. This CDR3 spans 17 amino acids. The CDR3 region is CASSPGHRTSGANVLTF. The CDR3 nucleotides read TGTGCCAGCTCACCGGGACATAGGACCTCTGGGGCCAACGTCCTGACCTTC.